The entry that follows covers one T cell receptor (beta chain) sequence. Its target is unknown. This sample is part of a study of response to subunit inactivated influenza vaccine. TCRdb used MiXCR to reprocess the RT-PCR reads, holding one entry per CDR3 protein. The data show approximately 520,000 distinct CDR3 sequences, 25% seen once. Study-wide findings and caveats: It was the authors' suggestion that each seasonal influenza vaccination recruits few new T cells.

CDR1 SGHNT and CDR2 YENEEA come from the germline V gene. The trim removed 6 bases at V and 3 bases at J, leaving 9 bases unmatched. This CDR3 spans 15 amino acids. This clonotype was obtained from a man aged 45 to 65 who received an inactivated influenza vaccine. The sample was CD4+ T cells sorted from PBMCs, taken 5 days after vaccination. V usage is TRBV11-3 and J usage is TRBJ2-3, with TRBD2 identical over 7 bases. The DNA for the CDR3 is TGTGCCAGCAGTTTGGGCGGGAGCGAAACAGATACGCAGTATTTT. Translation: CASSLGGSETDTQYF.